The next 16 T cell receptor beta chains were all read from a single sample in a study of T cell responses to AZD1222 COVID-19 vaccine. TCRdb's copy holds only in-frame clones and misses some; the assay was immunoSEQ multiplex PCR. The repertoire holds about 73,000 clones, with approximately 89% as singletons. This material consisted of peripheral blood, taken on day 0 of AZD1222 vaccination. These receptors were taken from an adult in good health.

The J gene is TRBJ2-1, the V gene TRBV6-5, with TRBD2 identical over 12 bases. CDR3 size: 15 residues. The J segment lost 5 bases and the V segment lost 7 bases, leaving 6 bases of the junction unmatched. In germline, CDR1 is MNHEY, CDR2 SVGAGI. The chain's CDR3 is CASTKWTSGDNEQFF. The DNA of the CDR3 is TGTGCCAGCACCAAATGGACTAGCGGGGACAATGAGCAGTTCTTC.

This clone was found once. The chain is built from TRBV19 and TRBJ1-2; 7 bases are shared with TRBD1. The germline V gene encodes CDR1 LNHDA and CDR2 SQIVND (reference sequence). Germline trimming cut 8 bases from V and 7 bases from J; bases unmatched to any gene: 16. The CDR3 is 15 amino acids. Here the CDR3 reads CASRSGRQGTPGYTF. The CDR3 region has the DNA TGTGCCAGTCGTTCGGGGAGACAGGGAACCCCTGGCTACACCTTC.

This sequence joins TRBV5-4 and TRBJ1-4; no firm D call. CDR1 and CDR2 (germline): SGHNT, YYREEE (reference sequence). Deletions cut 0 bases from V and 8 bases from J, with 11 bases between. This CDR3 comprises 14 residues. The CDR3 nucleotides read TGTGCCAGCAGCTTGGACGGGGTGAGGGAAAAACTGTTTTTT. It codes for CASSLDGVREKLFF.

The chain joins TRBV7-6 to TRBJ2-1; TRBD1 might be the D (6 bases). The CDR3 runs to 14 residues. The V end was cut by 8 bases, the J end by 0 bases, with 11 bases between. The germline CDR1 and CDR2 sequences are SGHVS and FNYEAQ. CDR3 sequence (DNA): TGTGCCAGCGCCCAGGGGAGCTCCTACAATGAGCAGTTCTTC. Translation: CASAQGSSYNEQFF.

CDR3 sequence: CSVDPGQGANEQYF. DNA of the CDR3: TGCAGCGTCGACCCGGGACAGGGGGCAAACGAGCAGTACTTC. The rearrangement uses TRBV29-1 and TRBJ2-7; 12 bases match TRBD1. The CDR3 spans 14 residues. From germline, CDR1 is SQVTM and CDR2 ANQGSEA. Trimming took 6 bases from V and 5 from J; bases not matched to a gene: 8.

The chain couples TRBV19 to TRBJ1-5, with unresolved D. Germline CDR1 reads LNHDA; CDR2 reads SQIVND (reference sequence). The germline V and J ends were trimmed by 5 bases and 1 base, with 12 bases remaining between them. The length of the CDR3 is 15 residues. CDR3 DNA sequence: TGTGCCAGTAGTCTCTCAGACGGAAGCAATCAGCCCCAGCATTTT. Translating it yields CASSLSDGSNQPQHF.

V and J are TRBV21-1 and TRBJ1-2; the table's D call, TRBD1, was not checked against the DNA. TRBV21-1 is termed a pseudogene. The length of the CDR3 is 16 residues. The CDR3 coding sequence is TGTGCCAGCAGCAAATTAGCTGACAGGGGTTTAAATGGCTACACCTTC. The encoded protein is CASSKLADRGLNGYTF.

The chain employs TRBV28 and TRBJ2-7; 10 bases are a match to TRBD2. V lost 1 base to trimming and J lost 2 bases; unmatched junction nucleotides: 5. Germline V lookup: CDR1 MDHEN, CDR2 SYDVKM. The CDR3 is made up of 16 amino acids. In DNA form, the CDR3 reads TGTGCCAGCAGTTTATTCGCTAGCGGGAGTACCTACGAGCAGTACTTC. The encoded protein is CASSLFASGSTYEQYF.

Written as DNA, the CDR3 is TGTGCCAGCAGCCCTCGGGACAGGGGGTCCAATGAGCAGTTCTTC. It encodes CASSPRDRGSNEQFF. J is TRBJ2-1 and V is TRBV5-4; 11 nucleotides line up with TRBD1. This CDR3 contains 15 residues. The V and J ends lost 4 bases and 6 bases, in that order; junction bases with no gene match: 6. Looked up from germline, CDR1 is SGHNT and CDR2 is YYREEE (reference sequence).

The chain joins TRBV9 to TRBJ2-7; possible D gene TRBD1, 5 bases. Trimming took 0 bases from V and 7 from J, leaving 11 bases between them. Germline lookup yields CDR1 SGDLS and CDR2 YYNGEE. The CDR3 has 13 amino acids. The CDR3 loop reads CASSVEESGEQYF. As DNA, the CDR3 is TGTGCCAGCAGCGTAGAGGAGTCAGGGGAGCAGTACTTC.

The chain has TRBV1 and TRBJ2-7; the table's D call of TRBD1 was not tested on the DNA. TRBV1 is annotated as a pseudogene. The CDR3 totals 15 residues. This chain's CDR3 is CTSSRTVRETYEQYF. The CDR3 region has the DNA TGCACCAGCAGCCGGACAGTACGGGAAACCTACGAGCAGTACTTC.

CDR3 sequence reads: CASSLIAGIWNSNQPQHF. CDR3 nucleotide sequence: TGTGCCAGCAGCTTGATTGCGGGGATATGGAATAGCAATCAGCCCCAGCATTTT. The genes are TRBV7-8 and TRBJ1-5; no clear D gene. CDR1 is SGHVS, CDR2 FQNEAQ, per germline. The CDR3 has 18 amino acids. The ends were cut back, 3 bases at V and 0 bases at J, with 18 bases in the middle. The full variable domain, with the rest looked up from reference TRBV7-8 and TRBJ1-5, is GAGVSQSPRYKVAKRGQDVALRCDPISGHVSLFWYQQALGQGPEFLTYFQNEAQLDKSGLPSDRFFAERPEGSVSTLKIQRTQQEDSAVYLCASSLIAGIWNSNQPQHFGDGTRLSIL.

V usage is TRBV5-1 and J usage is TRBJ1-1, with 9 bases lining up with TRBD1. V shed 2 bases, J shed 4 bases, and the junction held 6 bases outside the gene matches. Germline CDR1 is SGHRS and CDR2 is YFSETQ. This CDR3 comprises 15 residues. For the CDR3, the DNA is TGCGCCAGCAGCTTCAACAGGGGGCAAGGCACTGAAGCTTTCTTT. Translated: CASSFNRGQGTEAFF. Complete variable domain (other parts from reference TRBV5-1 and TRBJ1-1): KAGVTQTPRYLIKTRGQQVTLSCSPISGHRSVSWYQQTPGQGLQFLFEYFSETQRNKGNFPGRFSGRQFSNSRSEMNVSTLELGDSALYLCASSFNRGQGTEAFFGQGTRLTVV.

This clone was seen a handful of times. The gene calls are TRBV2 and TRBJ1-2; the D is unclear. V lost 6 bases to trimming and J lost 4 bases, with 18 bases between them. This CDR3 comprises 15 residues. The V gene's germline CDR1 is SNHLY and CDR2 FYNNEI. This CDR3 is CASSGVSVDPYGYTF. CDR3 DNA: TGTGCCAGCAGCGGTGTATCGGTCGATCCCTATGGCTACACCTTC.

The gene calls are TRBV12-3 or TRBV12-4 and TRBJ2-1; D is unresolved. The CDR3 runs 12 residues. V lost 2 bases, J lost 8 bases, and 7 bases lay in between. The CDR3 DNA reads TGTGCCAGCAGTTTAATTGTGGATGAGCAGTTCTTC. It translates to CASSLIVDEQFF.

V is TRBV7-6 and J is TRBJ2-7; the D is unclear. The germline V gene has CDR1 SGHVS and CDR2 FNYEAQ. CDR3 length: 13 residues. Trimming pared 2 bases from V and 4 bases from J, leaving 9 bases between. CDR3 protein: CASSLQHGYEQYF. CDR3 coding DNA: TGTGCCAGCAGCTTACAGCATGGGTACGAGCAGTACTTC. Based on the CDR3 plus reference TRBV7-6 and TRBJ2-7, the full variable domain is GAGVSQSPRYKVTKRGQDVALRCDPISGHVSLYWYRQALGQGPEFLTYFNYEAQQDKSGLPNDRFSAERPEGSISTLTIQRTEQRDSAMYRCASSLQHGYEQYFGPGTRLTVT.